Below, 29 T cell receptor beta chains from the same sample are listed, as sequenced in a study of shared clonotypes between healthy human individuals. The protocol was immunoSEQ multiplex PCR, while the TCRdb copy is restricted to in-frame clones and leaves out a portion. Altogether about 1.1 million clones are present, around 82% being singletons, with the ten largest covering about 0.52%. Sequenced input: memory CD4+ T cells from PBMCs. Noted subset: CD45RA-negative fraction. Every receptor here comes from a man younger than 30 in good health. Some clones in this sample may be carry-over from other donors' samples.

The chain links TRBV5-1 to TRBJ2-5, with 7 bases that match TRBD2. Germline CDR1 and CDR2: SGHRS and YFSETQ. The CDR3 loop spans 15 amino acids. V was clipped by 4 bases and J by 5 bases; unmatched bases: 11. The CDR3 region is CASSRTPSGQETQYF. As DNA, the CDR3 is TGCGCCAGCAGCCGAACCCCTAGCGGTCAGGAGACCCAGTACTTC. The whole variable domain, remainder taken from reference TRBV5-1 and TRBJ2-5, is KAGVTQTPRYLIKTRGQQVTLSCSPISGHRSVSWYQQTPGQGLQFLFEYFSETQRNKGNFPGRFSGRQFSNSRSEMNVSTLELGDSALYLCASSRTPSGQETQYFGPGTRLLVL.

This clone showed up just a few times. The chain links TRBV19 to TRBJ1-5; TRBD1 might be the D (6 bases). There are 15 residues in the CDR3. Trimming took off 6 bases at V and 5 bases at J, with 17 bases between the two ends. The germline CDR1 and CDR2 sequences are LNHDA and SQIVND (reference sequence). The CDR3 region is CASRGHQAGDQPQHF. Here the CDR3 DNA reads TGTGCCAGTAGGGGCCACCAGGCAGGGGATCAGCCCCAGCATTTT.

CDR3 nucleotides: TGTGCCAGCAACACCCAGCGGGAACTAGCCAAAAACATTCAGTACTTC. Its protein is CASNTQRELAKNIQYF. The chain has TRBV5-6 and TRBJ2-4, with 7 positions matching TRBD2. This CDR3 has 16 residues. Trimming removed 6 bases from V and 0 bases from J; junction bases left unmatched: 9. From germline, CDR1 is SGHDT and CDR2 YYEEEE. Together with reference TRBV5-6 and TRBJ2-4, the CDR3 gives the full variable domain: DAGVTQSPTHLIKTRGQQVTLRCSPKSGHDTVSWYQQALGQGPQFIFQYYEEEERQRGNFPDRFSGHQFPNYSSELNVNALLLGDSALYLCASNTQRELAKNIQYFGAGTRLSVL.

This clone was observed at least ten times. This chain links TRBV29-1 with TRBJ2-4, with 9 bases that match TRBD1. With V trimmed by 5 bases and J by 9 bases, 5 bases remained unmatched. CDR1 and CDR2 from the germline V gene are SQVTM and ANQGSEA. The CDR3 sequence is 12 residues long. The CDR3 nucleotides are TGCAGCGTTCGGGACAGGGTTACCATTCAGTACTTC. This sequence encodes CSVRDRVTIQYF.

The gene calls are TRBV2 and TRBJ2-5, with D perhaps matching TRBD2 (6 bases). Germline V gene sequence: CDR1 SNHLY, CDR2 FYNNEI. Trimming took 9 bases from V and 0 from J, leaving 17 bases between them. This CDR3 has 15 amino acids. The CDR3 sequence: CASHGGQVDQETQYF. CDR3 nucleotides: TGTGCCAGTCACGGGGGTCAGGTGGACCAAGAGACCCAGTACTTC.

The CDR3 DNA follows: TGTGCCAGCAGCTTACAGTCTAGCGGGATCTACGAGCAGTACTTC. It encodes CASSLQSSGIYEQYF. The V and J genes are TRBV7-2 and TRBJ2-7; 9 positions match TRBD2. Per the germline V gene, CDR1 is SGHTA and CDR2 is FQGNSA. The CDR3 runs to 15 residues. J lost 3 bases, V lost 2 bases, and 5 bases had no gene match.

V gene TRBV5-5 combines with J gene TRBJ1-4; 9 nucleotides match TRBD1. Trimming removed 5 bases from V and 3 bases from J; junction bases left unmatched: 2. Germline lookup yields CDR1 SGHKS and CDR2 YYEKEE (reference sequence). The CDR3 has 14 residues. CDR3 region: CASRRDRANEKLFF. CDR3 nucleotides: TGTGCCAGCAGAAGGGACAGGGCTAATGAAAAACTGTTTTTT.

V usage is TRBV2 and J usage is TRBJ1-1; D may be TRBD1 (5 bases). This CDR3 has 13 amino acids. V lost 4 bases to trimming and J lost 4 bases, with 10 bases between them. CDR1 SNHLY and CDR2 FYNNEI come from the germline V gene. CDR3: CASSAFGGTEAFF. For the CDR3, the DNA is TGTGCCAGCAGTGCTTTCGGGGGCACTGAAGCTTTCTTT.

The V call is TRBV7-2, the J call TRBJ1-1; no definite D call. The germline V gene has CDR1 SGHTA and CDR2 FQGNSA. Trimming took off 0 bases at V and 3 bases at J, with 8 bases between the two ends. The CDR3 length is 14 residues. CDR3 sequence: CASSLAGLDTEAFF. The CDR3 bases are TGTGCCAGCAGCTTAGCGGGATTAGACACTGAAGCTTTCTTT. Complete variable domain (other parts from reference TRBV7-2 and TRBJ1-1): GAGVSQSPSNKVTEKGKDVELRCDPISGHTALYWYRQSLGQGLEFLIYFQGNSAPDKSGLPSDRFSAERTGGSVSTLTIQRTQQEDSAVYLCASSLAGLDTEAFFGQGTRLTVV.

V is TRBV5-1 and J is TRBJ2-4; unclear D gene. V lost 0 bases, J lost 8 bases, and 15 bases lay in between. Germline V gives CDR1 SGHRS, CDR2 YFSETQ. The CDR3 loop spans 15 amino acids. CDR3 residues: CASSLAAAWVDIQYF. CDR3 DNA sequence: TGCGCCAGCAGCTTGGCGGCCGCCTGGGTCGACATTCAGTACTTC.

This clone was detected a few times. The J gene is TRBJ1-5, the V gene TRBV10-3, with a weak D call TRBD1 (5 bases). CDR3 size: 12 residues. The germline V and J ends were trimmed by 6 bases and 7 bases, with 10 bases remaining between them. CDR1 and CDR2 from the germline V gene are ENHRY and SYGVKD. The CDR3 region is CAIRGEGQPQHF. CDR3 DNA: TGTGCCATCAGGGGGGAGGGACAGCCCCAGCATTTT.

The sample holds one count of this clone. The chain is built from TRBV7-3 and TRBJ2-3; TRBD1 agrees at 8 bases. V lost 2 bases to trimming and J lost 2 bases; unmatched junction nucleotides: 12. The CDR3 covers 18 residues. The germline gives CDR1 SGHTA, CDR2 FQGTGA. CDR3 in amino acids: CASSLLPITGGNTDTQYF. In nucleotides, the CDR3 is TGTGCCAGCAGCTTACTCCCTATTACAGGGGGGAACACAGATACGCAGTATTTT.

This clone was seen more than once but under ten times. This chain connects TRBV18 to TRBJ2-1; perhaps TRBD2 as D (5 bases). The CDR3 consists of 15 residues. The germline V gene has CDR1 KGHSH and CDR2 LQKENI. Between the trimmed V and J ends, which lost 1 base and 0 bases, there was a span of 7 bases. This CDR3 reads CASSPLGSSYNEQFF. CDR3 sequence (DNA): TGTGCCAGCTCACCACTGGGGAGCTCCTACAATGAGCAGTTCTTC.

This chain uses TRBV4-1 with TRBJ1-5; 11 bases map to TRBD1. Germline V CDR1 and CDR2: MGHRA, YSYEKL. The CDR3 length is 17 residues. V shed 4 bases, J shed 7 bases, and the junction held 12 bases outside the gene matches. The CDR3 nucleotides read TGCGCCAGCAGCCGAAGCGAGGACAGGGGGCCCGGGCAGCCCCAGCATTTT. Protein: CASSRSEDRGPGQPQHF.

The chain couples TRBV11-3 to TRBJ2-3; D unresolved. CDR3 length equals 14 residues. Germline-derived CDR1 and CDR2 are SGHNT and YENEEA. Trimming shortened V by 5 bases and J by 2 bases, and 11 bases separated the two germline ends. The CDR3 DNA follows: TGTGCCAGCAGCCTCTCATACCTCACAGATACGCAGTATTTT. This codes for CASSLSYLTDTQYF.

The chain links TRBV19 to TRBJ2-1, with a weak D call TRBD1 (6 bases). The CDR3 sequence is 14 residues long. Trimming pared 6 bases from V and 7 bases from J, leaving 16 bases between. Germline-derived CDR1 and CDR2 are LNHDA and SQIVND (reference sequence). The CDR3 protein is CASRAQGGDNEQFF. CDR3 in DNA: TGTGCCAGTAGGGCACAGGGCGGTGATAATGAGCAGTTCTTC.

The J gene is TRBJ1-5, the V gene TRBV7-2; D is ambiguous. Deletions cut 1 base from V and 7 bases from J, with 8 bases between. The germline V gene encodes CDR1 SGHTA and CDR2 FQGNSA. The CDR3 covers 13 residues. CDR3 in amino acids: CASSLGRWQPQHF. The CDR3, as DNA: TGTGCCAGCAGCTTAGGAAGGTGGCAGCCCCAGCATTTT.

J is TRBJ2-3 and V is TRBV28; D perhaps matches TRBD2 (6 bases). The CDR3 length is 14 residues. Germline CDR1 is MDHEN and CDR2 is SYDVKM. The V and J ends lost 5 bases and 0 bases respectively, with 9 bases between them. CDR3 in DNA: TGTGCCAGCAGTGATAGCGGCAGCACAGATACGCAGTATTTT. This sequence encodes CASSDSGSTDTQYF.

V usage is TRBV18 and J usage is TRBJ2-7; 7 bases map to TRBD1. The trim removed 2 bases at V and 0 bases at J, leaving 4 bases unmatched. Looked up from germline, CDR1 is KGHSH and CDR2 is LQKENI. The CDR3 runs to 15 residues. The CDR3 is CASSPRTGISYEQYF. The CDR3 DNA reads TGTGCCAGCTCACCAAGGACAGGAATCTCCTACGAGCAGTACTTC.

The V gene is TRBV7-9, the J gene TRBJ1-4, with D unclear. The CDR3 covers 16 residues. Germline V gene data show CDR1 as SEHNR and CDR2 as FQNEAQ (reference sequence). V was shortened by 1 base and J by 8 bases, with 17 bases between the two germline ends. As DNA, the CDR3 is TGTGCCAGCAGCTTAGTCGTTTGGGGTATTGGCGAAAAACTGTTTTTT. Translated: CASSLVVWGIGEKLFF.

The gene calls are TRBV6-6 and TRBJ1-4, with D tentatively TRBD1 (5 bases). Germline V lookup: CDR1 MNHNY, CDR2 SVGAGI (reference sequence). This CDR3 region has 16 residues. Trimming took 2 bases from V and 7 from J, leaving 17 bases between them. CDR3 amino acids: CASSYRPPGVGEKLFF. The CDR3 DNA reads TGTGCCAGCAGTTACAGGCCGCCGGGGGTGGGTGAAAAACTGTTTTTT.

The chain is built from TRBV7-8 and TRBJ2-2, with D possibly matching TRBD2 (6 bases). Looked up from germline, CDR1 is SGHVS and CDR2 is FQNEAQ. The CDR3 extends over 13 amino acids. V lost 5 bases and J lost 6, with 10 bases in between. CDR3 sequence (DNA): TGTGCCAGCAGCCCCAGGGAGGCCGGGGAGCTGTTTTTT. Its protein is CASSPREAGELFF.

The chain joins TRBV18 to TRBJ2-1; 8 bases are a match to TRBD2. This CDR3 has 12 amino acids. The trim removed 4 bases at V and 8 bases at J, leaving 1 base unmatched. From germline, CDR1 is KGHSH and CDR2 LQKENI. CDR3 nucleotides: TGTGCCAGCTCACAAGCGGGGGATGAGCAGTTCTTC. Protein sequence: CASSQAGDEQFF.

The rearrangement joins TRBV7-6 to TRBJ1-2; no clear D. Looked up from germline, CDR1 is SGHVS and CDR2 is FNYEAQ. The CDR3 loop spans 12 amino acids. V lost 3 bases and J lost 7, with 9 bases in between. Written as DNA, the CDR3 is TGTGCCAGCAGCTTGACCGGGCTTGGCTACACCTTC. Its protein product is CASSLTGLGYTF.

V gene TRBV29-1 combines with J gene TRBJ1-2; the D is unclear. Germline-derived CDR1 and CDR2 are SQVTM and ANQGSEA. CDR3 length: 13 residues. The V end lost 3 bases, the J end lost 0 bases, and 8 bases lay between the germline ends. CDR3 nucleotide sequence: TGCAGCGTTGAGGGGAAACCTAACTATGGCTACACCTTC. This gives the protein CSVEGKPNYGYTF. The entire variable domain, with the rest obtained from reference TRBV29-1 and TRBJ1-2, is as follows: SAVISQKPSRDICQRGTSLTIQCQVDSQVTMMFWYRQQPGQSLTLIATANQGSEATYESGFVIDKFPISRPNLTFSTLTVSNMSPEDSSIYLCSVEGKPNYGYTFGSGTRLTVV.

The CDR3 region has the DNA TGCGCCAGCAGCTTGGGAGGAACAGAGGATAATTCACCCCTCCACTTT. This gives the protein CASSLGGTEDNSPLHF. The chain combines TRBV5-1 with TRBJ1-6; D is undetermined. V was shortened by 0 bases and J by 5 bases, with 12 bases between the two germline ends. Germline CDR1 SGHRS, CDR2 YFSETQ. The CDR3 is made up of 16 amino acids.

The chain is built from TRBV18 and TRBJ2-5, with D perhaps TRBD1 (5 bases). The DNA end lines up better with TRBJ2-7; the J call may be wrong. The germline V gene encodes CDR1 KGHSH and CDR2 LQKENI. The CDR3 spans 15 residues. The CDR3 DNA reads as TGTGCCAGCTCACTCCCTTATGGGGCGGTTGCCGAGCAGTACTTC. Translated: CASSLPYGAVAEQYF.

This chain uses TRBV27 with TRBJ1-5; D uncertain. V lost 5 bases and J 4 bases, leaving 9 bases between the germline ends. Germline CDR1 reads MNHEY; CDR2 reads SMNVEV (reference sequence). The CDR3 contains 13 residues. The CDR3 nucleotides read TGTGCCAGCAGTATCTCCTATAATCAGCCCCAGCATTTT. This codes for CASSISYNQPQHF.

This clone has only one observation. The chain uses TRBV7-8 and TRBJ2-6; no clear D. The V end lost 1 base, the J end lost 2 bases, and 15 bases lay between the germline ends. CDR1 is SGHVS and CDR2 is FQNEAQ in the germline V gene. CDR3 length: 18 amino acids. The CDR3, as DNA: TGTGCCAGCAGCTTAGGGGCCTCTGGGGTTACTGGGGCCAACGTCCTGACTTTC. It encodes CASSLGASGVTGANVLTF.